One sample yielded the 4 T cell receptor beta chains listed below, sequenced in a study of breast tumors, draining lymph nodes, adjacent tissues. One entry per CDR3 protein, called by TCRdb with MiXCR from the multiplex PCR reads. The table records 200,000 to 300,000 distinct CDR3 sequences, roughly 30% of them present only once. Axillary draining lymph nodes of breast cancer patients supplied the node samples. Sample: axillary lymph node tissue. The source is a female donor with breast cancer. Some clones in this sample may be carry-over from other donors' samples.

This clonotype turned up a few times. The chain uses TRBV4-1 and TRBJ2-3; 7 nucleotides line up with TRBD1. Germline V gives CDR1 MGHRA, CDR2 YSYEKL. Trimming cost V 0 bases and J 3 bases; bases outside gene matches: 12. The CDR3 is 18 residues long. DNA for the CDR3: TGCGCCAGCAGCCAAGATTCCCAACAGGGGAGTAGAACAGATACGCAGTATTTT. Translated: CASSQDSQQGSRTDTQYF.

This sequence joins TRBV20-1 and TRBJ2-4; 10 bases map to TRBD2. This CDR3 comprises 12 residues. The J segment lost 16 bases and the V segment lost 3 bases, leaving 9 bases of the junction unmatched. Germline CDR1 DFQATT, CDR2 SNEGSKA (reference sequence). CDR3 amino acids: CSASVEASGSYF. The DNA of the CDR3 is TGCAGTGCTAGTGTTGAAGCTAGCGGGAGTTACTTC.

This clonotype was detected many times. The chain carries TRBV12-3 or TRBV12-4 and TRBJ1-4; D gene unclear. The ends were cut back, 0 bases at V and 8 bases at J, with 19 bases in the middle. The CDR3 loop spans 17 amino acids. CDR3 region: CASSLALSLDSKEKLFF. The CDR3 DNA reads as TGTGCCAGCAGTTTAGCGCTAAGTCTGGACTCGAAAGAAAAACTGTTTTTT.

The chain links TRBV7-6 to TRBJ2-1; D possibly corresponds to TRBD2 (6 bases). CDR1 and CDR2 (germline): SGHVS, FNYEAQ. The CDR3 consists of 14 residues. Trimming removed 2 bases at V and 4 bases at J, with 9 bases between. CDR3: CASSLSGGYNEQFF. The DNA for the CDR3 is TGTGCCAGCAGCTTATCCGGGGGATACAATGAGCAGTTCTTC. The whole variable domain, remainder taken from reference TRBV7-6 and TRBJ2-1, is GAGVSQSPRYKVTKRGQDVALRCDPISGHVSLYWYRQALGQGPEFLTYFNYEAQQDKSGLPNDRFSAERPEGSISTLTIQRTEQRDSAMYRCASSLSGGYNEQFFGPGTRLTVL.